This T cell receptor (beta chain) was retrieved from a study of OX40 agonist ivuxolimab in advanced cancers. As for the study in general: Partial responses occurred in three patients (one hepatocellular carcinoma, two cutaneous melanoma).

Whole-study findings and limits: Clones of CD4+ and CD8+ blood T cells grew by week 6 at doses of 0.1 to 3.0 mg/kg. Clonal expansion was among the lowest in partial responders at 0.1-3.0 mg/kg, especially CD8+.

Profiling relied on immunoSEQ multiplex PCR, and the TCRdb table lists in-frame clones only, not all of them. In the table there are 35,000 to 40,000 clones, around 92% of which are singletons. Trimming took 8 bases from V and 2 from J, leaving 15 bases between them. CDR1 is GTSNPN, CDR2 SVGIG, per germline (reference sequence). The length of the CDR3 is 13 residues. Of note for this clone: Its matching antigen is unknown.

V is TRBV30 and J is TRBJ1-2; tentative D call: TRBD1 (5 bases). This sequence originates from an adult with an advanced solid tumor such as melanoma, head and neck, liver or kidney cancer. The sample in question was CD4+ or CD8+ T cells sorted from blood, obtained in a trial of the OX40 agonist ivuxolimab. The DNA of the CDR3 is TGTGCCGGGTGGGACGGAGGAAACTATGGCTACACCTTC. It encodes CAGWDGGNYGYTF.